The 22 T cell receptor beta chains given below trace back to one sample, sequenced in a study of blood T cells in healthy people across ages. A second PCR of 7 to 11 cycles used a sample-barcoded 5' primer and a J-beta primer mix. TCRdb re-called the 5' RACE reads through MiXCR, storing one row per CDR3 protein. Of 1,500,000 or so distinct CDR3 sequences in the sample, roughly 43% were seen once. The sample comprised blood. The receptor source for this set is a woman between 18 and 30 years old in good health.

CDR3 bases: TGTGCCAGCAGCCAAGCTGTCTCGGGGCACTGGTACTTC. Its protein is CASSQAVSGHWYF. This rearrangement joins TRBV3-1 to TRBJ2-5; D possibly matches TRBD1 or TRBD2 (5 bases each). Trimming shortened V by 1 base and J by 13 bases, and 16 bases separated the two germline ends. Germline assignment: CDR1 LGHDT and CDR2 YNNKEL (reference sequence). The CDR3 sequence is 13 residues long.

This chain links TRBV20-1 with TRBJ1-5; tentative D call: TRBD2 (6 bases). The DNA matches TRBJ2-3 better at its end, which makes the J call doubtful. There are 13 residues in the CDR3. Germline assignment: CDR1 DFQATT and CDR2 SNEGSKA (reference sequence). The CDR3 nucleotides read TGCAGTGCTAGTCACGGGGGAAATCAGCCCCAGTATTTT. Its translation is CSASHGGNQPQYF.

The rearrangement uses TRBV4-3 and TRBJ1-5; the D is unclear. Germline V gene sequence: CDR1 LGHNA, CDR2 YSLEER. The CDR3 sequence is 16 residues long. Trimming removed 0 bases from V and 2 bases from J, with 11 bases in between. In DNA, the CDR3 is TGCGCCAGCAGCCAAGATTGGGGTCCGGGCAATCAGCCCCAGCATTTT. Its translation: CASSQDWGPGNQPQHF.

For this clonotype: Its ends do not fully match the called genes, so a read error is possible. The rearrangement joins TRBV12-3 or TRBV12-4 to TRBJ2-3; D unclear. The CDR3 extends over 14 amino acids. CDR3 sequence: CVSSPSEVADTQYF. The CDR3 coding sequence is TGTGTCAGCAGTCCCTCCGAAGTTGCAGACACGCAGTATTTT.

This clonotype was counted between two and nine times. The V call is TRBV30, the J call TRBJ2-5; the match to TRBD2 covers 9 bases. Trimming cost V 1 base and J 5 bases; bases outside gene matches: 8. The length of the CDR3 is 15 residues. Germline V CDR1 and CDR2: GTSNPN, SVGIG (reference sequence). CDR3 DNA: TGTGCCTGGAGTGCCGAGGGACTAGCCGGGGAGACCCAGTACTTC. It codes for CAWSAEGLAGETQYF.

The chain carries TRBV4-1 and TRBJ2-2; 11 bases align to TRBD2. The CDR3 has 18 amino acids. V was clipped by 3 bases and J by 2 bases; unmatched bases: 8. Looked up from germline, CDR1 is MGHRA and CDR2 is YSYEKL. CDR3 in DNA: TGCGCCAGCAGCCACGCTGGACTAGCGGGTATCAACACCGGGGAGCTGTTTTTT. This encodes CASSHAGLAGINTGELFF.

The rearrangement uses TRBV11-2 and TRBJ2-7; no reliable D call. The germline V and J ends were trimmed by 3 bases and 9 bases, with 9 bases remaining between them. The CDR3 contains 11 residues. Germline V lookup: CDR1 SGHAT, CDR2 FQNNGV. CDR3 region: CASSFPRGQYF. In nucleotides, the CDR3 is TGTGCCAGCAGCTTTCCACGAGGGCAGTACTTC.

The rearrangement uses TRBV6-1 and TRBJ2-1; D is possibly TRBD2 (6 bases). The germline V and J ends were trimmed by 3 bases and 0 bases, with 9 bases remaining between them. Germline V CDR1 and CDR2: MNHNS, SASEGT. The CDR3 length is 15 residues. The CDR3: CASSDRESSYNEQFF. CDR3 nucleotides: TGTGCCAGCAGTGACCGGGAGAGCTCCTACAATGAGCAGTTCTTC.

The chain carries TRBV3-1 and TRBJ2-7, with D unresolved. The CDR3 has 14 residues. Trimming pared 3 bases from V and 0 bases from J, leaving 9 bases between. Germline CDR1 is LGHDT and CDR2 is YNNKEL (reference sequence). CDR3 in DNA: TGTGCCAGCAGCCAGTGGACGGGCTCCTACGAGCAGTACTTC. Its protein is CASSQWTGSYEQYF.

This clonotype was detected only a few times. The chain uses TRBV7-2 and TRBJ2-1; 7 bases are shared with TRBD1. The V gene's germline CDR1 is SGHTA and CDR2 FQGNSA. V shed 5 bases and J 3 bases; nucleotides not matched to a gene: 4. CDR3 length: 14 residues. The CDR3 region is CASSADRVYNEQFF. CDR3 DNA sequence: TGTGCCAGCAGCGCCGACAGGGTCTACAATGAGCAGTTCTTC.

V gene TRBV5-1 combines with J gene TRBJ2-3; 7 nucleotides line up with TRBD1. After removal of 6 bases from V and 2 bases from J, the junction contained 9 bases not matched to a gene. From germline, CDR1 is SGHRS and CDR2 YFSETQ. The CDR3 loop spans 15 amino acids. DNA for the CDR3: TGCGCCAGCACTGGGGACAGCTCCTACACAGATACGCAGTATTTT. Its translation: CASTGDSSYTDTQYF. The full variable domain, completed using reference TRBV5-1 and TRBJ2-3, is KAGVTQTPRYLIKTRGQQVTLSCSPISGHRSVSWYQQTPGQGLQFLFEYFSETQRNKGNFPGRFSGRQFSNSRSEMNVSTLELGDSALYLCASTGDSSYTDTQYFGPGTRLTVL.

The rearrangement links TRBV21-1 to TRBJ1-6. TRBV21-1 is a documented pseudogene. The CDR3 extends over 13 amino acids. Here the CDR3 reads CASSKGAHSPLHF. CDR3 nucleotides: TGTGCCAGCAGCAAAGGCGCGCATTCACCCCTCCACTTT.

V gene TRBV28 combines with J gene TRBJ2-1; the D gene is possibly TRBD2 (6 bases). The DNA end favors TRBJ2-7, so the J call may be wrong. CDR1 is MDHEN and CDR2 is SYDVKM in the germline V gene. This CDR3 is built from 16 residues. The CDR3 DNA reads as TGTGCCAGCAGTTTAGATAGCGGACTCGGGTACAATGAGCAGTACTTC. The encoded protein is CASSLDSGLGYNEQYF.

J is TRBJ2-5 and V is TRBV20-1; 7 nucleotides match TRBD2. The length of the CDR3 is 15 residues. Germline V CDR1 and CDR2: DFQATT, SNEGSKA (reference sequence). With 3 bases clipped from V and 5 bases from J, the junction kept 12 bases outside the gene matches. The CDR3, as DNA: TGCAGTGCTAGGCCCTGGACTATCGGGAGGGAGACCCAGTACTTC. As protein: CSARPWTIGRETQYF.

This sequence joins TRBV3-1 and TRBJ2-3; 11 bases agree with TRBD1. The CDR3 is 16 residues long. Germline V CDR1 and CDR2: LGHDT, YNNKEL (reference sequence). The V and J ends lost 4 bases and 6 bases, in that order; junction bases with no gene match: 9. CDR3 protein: CASSPRDRGIVDTQYF. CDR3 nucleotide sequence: TGTGCCAGCAGCCCTCGGGACAGGGGGATTGTGGATACGCAGTATTTT.

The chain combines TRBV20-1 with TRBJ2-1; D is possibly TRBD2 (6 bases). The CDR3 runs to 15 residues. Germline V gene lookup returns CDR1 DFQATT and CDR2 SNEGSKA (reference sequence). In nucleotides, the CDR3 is TGCCGTTTTGCGGGGCGAACTAGTTTCTACAATGAGCAGTTCTTC. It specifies CRFAGRTSFYNEQFF.

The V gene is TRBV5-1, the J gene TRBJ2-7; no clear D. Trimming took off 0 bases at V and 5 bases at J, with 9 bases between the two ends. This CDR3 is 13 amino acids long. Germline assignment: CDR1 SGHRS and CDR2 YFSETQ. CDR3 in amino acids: CASSLGLSNEQYF. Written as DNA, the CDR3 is TGCGCCAGCAGCTTGGGACTTTCCAACGAGCAGTACTTC. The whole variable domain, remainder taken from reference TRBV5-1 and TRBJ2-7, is KAGVTQTPRYLIKTRGQQVTLSCSPISGHRSVSWYQQTPGQGLQFLFEYFSETQRNKGNFPGRFSGRQFSNSRSEMNVSTLELGDSALYLCASSLGLSNEQYFGPGTRLTVT.

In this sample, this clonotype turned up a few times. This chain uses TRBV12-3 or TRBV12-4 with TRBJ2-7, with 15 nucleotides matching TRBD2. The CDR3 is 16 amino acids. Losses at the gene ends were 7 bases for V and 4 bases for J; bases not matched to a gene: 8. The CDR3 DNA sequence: TGTGCCAGCACCACAGGACTAGCGGGAGGGTTATACGAGCAGTACTTC. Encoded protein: CASTTGLAGGLYEQYF.

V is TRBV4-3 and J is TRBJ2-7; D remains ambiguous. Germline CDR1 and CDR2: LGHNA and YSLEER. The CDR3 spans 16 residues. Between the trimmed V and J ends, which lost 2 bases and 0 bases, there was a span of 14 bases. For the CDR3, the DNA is TGCGCCAGCAGCCAACGAGTGGACCTCAGCTCCTACGAGCAGTACTTC. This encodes CASSQRVDLSSYEQYF.

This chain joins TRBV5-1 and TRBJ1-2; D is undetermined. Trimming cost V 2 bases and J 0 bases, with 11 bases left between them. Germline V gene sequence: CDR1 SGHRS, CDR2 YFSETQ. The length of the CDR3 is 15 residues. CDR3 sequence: CASSLQALANYGYTF. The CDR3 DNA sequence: TGCGCCAGCAGCTTACAAGCCTTAGCTAACTATGGCTACACCTTC.

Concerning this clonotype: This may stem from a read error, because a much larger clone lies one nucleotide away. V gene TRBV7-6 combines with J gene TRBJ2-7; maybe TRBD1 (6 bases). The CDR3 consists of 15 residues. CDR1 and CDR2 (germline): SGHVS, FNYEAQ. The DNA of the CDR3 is TGTGTCAGCAGCTTAGAAGGGACACCGTTTCACGAGCAGTACTTC. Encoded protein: CVSSLEGTPFHEQYF.

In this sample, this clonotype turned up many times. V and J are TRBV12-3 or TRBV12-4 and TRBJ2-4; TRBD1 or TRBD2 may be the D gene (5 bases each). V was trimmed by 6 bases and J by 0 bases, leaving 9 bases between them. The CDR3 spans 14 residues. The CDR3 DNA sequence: TGTGCCAGCAGGCCTGGGGGAGCCAAAAACATTCAGTACTTC. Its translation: CASRPGGAKNIQYF.